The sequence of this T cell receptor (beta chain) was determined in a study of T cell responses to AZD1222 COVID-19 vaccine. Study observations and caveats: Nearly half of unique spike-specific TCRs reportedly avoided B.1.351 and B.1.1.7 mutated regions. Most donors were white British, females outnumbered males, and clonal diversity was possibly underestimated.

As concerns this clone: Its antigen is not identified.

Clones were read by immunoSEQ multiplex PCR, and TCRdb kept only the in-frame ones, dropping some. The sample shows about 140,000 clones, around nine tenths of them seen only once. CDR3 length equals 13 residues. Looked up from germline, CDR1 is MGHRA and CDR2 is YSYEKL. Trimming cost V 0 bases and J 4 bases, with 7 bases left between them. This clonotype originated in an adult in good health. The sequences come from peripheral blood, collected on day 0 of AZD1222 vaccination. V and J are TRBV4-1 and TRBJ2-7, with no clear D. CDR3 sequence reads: CASSQEGGYEQYF. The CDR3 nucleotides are TGCGCCAGCAGCCAAGAAGGTGGGTACGAGCAGTACTTC.